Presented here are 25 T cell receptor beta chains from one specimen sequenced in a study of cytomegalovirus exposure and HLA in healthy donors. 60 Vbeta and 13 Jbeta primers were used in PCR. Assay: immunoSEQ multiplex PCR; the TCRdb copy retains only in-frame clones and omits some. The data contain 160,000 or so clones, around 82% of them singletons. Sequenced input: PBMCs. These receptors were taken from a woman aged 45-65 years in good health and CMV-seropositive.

CDR3 in amino acids: CASSWAGGDSYTGELFF. DNA for the CDR3: TGTGCCAGTAGTTGGGCGGGGGGGGACAGCTACACCGGGGAGCTGTTTTTT. The chain joins TRBV19 to TRBJ2-2; 9 nucleotides agree with TRBD2. V dropped 5 bases and J dropped 3; count of bases not matched to a gene: 10. The CDR3 length is 17 residues. CDR1 and CDR2 from the germline V gene are LNHDA and SQIVND (reference sequence).

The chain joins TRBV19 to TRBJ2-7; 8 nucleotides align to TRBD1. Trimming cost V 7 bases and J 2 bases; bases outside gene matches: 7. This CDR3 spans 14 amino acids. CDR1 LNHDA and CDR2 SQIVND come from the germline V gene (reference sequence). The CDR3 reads CASMGDRLTYEQYF. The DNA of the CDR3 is TGTGCCAGTATGGGGGACAGGTTGACCTACGAGCAGTACTTC.

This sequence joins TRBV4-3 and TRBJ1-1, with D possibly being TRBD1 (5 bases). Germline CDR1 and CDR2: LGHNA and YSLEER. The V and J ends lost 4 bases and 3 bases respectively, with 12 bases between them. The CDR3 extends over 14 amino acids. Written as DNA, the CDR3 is TGCGCCAGCAGCCCCTCCGGGGGTTACACTGAAGCTTTCTTT. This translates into CASSPSGGYTEAFF.

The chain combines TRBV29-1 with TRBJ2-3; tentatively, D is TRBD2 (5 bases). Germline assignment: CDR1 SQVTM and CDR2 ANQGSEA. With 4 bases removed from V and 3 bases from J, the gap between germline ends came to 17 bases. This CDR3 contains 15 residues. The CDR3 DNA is TGCAGCGTTGGCCTCGTATGGGGAGAGACAGATACGCAGTATTTT. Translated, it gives CSVGLVWGETDTQYF.

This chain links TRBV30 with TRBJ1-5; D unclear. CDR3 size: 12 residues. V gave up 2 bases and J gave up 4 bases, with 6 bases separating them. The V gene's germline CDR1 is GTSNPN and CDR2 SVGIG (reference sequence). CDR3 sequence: CAWSTRNQPQHF. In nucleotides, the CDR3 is TGTGCCTGGAGTACCCGGAATCAGCCCCAGCATTTT.

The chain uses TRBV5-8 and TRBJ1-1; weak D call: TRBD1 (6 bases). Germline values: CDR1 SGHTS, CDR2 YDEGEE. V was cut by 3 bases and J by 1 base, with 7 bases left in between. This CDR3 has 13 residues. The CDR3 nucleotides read TGTGCCAGCAGCTGGGGACAGAACACTGAAGCTTTCTTT. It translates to CASSWGQNTEAFF.

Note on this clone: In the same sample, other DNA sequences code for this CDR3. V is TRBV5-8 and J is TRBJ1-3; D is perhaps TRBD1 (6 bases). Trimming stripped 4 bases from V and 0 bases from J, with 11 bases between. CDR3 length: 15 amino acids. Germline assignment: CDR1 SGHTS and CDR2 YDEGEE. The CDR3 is CASSLGQSSGNTIYF. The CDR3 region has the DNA TGTGCCAGCAGCCTCGGACAGAGCTCTGGAAACACCATATATTTT.

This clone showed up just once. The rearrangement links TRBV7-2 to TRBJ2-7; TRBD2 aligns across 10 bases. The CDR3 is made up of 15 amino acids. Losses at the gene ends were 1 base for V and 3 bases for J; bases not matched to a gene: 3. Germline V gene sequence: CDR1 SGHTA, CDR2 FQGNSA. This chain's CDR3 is CASSLGPSGGYEQYF. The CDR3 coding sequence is TGTGCCAGCAGCTTAGGACCTAGCGGGGGCTACGAGCAGTACTTC.

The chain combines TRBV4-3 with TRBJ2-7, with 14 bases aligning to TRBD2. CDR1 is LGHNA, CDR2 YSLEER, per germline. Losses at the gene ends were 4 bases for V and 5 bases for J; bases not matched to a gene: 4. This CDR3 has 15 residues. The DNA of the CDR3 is TGCGCCAGCAGCCCGGGACTAGCGGGGGTCAACGAGCAGTACTTC. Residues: CASSPGLAGVNEQYF.

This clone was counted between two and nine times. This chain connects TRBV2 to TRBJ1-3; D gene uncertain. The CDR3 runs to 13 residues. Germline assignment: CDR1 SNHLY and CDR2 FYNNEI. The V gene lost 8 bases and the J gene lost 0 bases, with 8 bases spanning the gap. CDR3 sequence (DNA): TGTGCCAGCTCTGGGAGCTCTGGAAACACCATATATTTT. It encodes CASSGSSGNTIYF.

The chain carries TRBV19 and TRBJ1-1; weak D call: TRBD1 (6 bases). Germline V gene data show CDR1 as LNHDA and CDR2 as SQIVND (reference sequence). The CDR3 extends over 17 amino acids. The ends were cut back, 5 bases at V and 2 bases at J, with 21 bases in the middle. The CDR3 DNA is TGTGCCAGTAGTTCATTGGGGGCAGGAGCATCTAACACTGAAGCTTTCTTT. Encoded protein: CASSSLGAGASNTEAFF.

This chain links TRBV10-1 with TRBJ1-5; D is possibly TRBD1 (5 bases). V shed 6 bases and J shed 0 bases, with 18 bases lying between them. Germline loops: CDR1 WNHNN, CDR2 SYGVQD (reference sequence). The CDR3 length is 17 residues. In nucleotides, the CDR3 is TGCGCCAGCAGCGAAACAGGCCCCAGATATAGCAATCAGCCCCAGCATTTT. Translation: CASSETGPRYSNQPQHF.

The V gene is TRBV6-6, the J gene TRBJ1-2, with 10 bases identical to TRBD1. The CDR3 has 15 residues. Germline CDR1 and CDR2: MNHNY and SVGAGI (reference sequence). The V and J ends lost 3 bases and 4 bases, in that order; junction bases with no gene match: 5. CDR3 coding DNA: TGTGCCAGCAGTTATATGGGACAGGGGACCTATGGCTACACCTTC. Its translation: CASSYMGQGTYGYTF.

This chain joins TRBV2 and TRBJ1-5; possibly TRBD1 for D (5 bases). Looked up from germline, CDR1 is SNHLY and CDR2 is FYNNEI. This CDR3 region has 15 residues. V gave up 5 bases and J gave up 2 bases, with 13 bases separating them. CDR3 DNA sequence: TGTGCCAGCAGTCGCCTACAGGTTCGCAATCAGCCCCAGCATTTT. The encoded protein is CASSRLQVRNQPQHF. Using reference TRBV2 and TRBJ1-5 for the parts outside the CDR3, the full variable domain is EPEVTQTPSHQVTQMGQEVILRCVPISNHLYFYWYRQILGQKVEFLVSFYNNEISEKSEIFDDQFSVERPDGSNFTLKIRSTKLEDSAMYFCASSRLQVRNQPQHFGDGTRLSIL.

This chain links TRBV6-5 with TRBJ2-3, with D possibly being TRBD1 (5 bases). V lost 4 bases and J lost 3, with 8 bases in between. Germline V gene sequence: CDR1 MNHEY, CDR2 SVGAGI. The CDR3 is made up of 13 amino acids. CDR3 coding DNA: TGTGCCAGCAGTTGGGCAGGGACAGATACGCAGTATTTT. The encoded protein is CASSWAGTDTQYF.

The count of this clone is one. Written as DNA, the CDR3 is TGTGCCAGTAGTACCGGGACAGCCCCAGGATTGGGAAAACTGTTTTTT. It is translated as CASSTGTAPGLGKLFF. The J gene is TRBJ1-4, the V gene TRBV19, with 7 nucleotides matching TRBD1. J gave up 10 bases and V 4 bases, and 15 bases lay outside the gene matches. The germline CDR1 and CDR2 sequences are LNHDA and SQIVND (reference sequence). The CDR3 contains 16 residues.

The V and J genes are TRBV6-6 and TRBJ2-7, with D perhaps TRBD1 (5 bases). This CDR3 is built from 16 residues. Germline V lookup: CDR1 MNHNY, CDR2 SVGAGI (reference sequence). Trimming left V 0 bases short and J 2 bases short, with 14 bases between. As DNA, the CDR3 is TGTGCCAGCAGTTACTCCGCGACAGCCACAACCTACGAGCAGTACTTC. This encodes CASSYSATATTYEQYF.

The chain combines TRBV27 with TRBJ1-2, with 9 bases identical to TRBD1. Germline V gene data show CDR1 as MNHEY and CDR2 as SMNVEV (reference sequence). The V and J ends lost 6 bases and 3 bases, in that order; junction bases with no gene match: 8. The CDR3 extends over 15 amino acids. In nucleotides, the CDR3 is TGTGCCAGCAGGCTGGGACAGGGTAAGTACTATGGCTACACCTTC. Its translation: CASRLGQGKYYGYTF.

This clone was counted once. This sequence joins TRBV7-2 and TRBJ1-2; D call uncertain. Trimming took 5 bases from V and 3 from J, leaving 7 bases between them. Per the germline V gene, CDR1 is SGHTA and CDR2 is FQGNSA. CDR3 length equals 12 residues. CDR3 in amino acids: CASSLTDYGYTF. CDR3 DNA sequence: TGTGCCAGCAGCCTAACTGACTATGGCTACACCTTC.

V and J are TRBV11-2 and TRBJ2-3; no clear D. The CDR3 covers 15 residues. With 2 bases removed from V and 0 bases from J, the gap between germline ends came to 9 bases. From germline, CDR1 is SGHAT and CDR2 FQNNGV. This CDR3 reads CASSLMAVSTDTQYF. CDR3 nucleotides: TGTGCCAGCAGCTTAATGGCGGTAAGCACAGATACGCAGTATTTT.

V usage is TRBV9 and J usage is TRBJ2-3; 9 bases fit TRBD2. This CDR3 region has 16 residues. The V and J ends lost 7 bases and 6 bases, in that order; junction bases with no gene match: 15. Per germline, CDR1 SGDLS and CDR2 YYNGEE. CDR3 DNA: TGTGCCAGCTCCCTTCAAGGGCTAGCGGGGACGGATACGCAGTATTTT. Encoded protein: CASSLQGLAGTDTQYF.

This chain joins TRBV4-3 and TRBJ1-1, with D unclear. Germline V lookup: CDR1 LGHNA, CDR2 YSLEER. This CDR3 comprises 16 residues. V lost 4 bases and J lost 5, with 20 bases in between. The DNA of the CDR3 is TGCGCCAGCAGCCTATCACCCGGCTCAACGGGGACTGAAGCTTTCTTT. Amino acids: CASSLSPGSTGTEAFF.

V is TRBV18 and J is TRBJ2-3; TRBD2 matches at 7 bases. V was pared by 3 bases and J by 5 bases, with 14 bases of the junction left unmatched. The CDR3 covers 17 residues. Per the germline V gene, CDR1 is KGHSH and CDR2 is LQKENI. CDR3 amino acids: CASSPLGLVGVVDTQYF. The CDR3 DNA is TGTGCCAGCTCACCCCTCGGACTAGTAGGAGTTGTAGATACGCAGTATTTT.

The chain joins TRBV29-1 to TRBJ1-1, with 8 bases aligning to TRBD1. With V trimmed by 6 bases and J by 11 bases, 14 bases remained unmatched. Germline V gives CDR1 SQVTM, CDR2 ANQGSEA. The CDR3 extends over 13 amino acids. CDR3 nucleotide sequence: TGCAGCGTCACTAGACAGGGGCCCTCAGGGGCTTTCTTT. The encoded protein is CSVTRQGPSGAFF.

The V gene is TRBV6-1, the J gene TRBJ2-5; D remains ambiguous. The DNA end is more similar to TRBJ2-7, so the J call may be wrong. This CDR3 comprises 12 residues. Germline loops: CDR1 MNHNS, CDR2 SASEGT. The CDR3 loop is CASTTRSYEQYF. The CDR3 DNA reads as TGTGCCAGCACAACCCGCTCCTACGAGCAGTACTTC.